Below, 5 T cell receptor beta chains from the same sample are listed, as sequenced in a study of cytomegalovirus exposure and HLA in healthy donors. PCR involved 60 Vbeta and 13 Jbeta primers. The table came from immunoSEQ multiplex PCR; TCRdb's copy has only in-frame clones and leaves some out. This table holds some 70,000 clones. Sequenced input: PBMCs. These receptors originate from a man aged 40-49 years in good health and CMV-seronegative.

The chain is built from TRBV18 and TRBJ2-2, with unresolved D. The V gene lost 3 bases and the J gene lost 2 bases, with 13 bases spanning the gap. This CDR3 has 16 amino acids. CDR1 and CDR2 from the germline V gene are KGHSH and LQKENI. The CDR3 protein is CASSPRVTVNTGELFF. CDR3 sequence (DNA): TGTGCCAGCTCACCCCGGGTGACGGTCAACACCGGGGAGCTGTTTTTT.

The chain is built from TRBV27 and TRBJ2-7; TRBD2 agrees at 13 bases. V lost 10 bases and J lost 3; bases outside the gene matches: 3. Germline-derived CDR1 and CDR2 are MNHEY and SMNVEV (reference sequence). The CDR3 totals 13 residues. Here the CDR3 DNA reads TGTGCCATCGGGACTAGCGGGGACTACGAGCAGTACTTC. It specifies CAIGTSGDYEQYF.

V usage is TRBV5-1 and J usage is TRBJ1-2; D call uncertain. Trimming removed 3 bases at V and 3 bases at J, with 9 bases between. This CDR3 region has 13 residues. CDR1 SGHRS and CDR2 YFSETQ come from the germline V gene. As DNA, the CDR3 is TGCGCCAGCAGCTCCCAGGCCGACTATGGCTACACCTTC. It encodes CASSSQADYGYTF. The full variable domain, in which reference TRBV5-1 and TRBJ1-2 provide the parts outside the CDR3, is KAGVTQTPRYLIKTRGQQVTLSCSPISGHRSVSWYQQTPGQGLQFLFEYFSETQRNKGNFPGRFSGRQFSNSRSEMNVSTLELGDSALYLCASSSQADYGYTFGSGTRLTVV.

CDR3 amino acids: CAWSLAGGGLYEQYF. DNA of the CDR3: TGTGCCTGGAGTCTAGCGGGGGGCGGCCTCTACGAGCAGTACTTC. The chain couples TRBV30 to TRBJ2-5, with 11 bases lining up with TRBD2. The J call may not be correct, given that the DNA end is closer to TRBJ2-7. CDR1 is GTSNPN and CDR2 is SVGIG in the germline V gene (reference sequence). This CDR3 has 15 amino acids.

The chain couples TRBV5-4 to TRBJ2-1, with TRBD2 matching over 14 bases. The CDR3 contains 17 residues. Trimming cost V 4 bases and J 3 bases; bases outside gene matches: 6. Germline lookup yields CDR1 SGHNT and CDR2 YYREEE (reference sequence). CDR3 sequence reads: CASSTGTSGGRYNEQFF. The CDR3 coding sequence is TGTGCCAGCAGCACCGGGACTAGCGGGGGTCGCTACAATGAGCAGTTCTTC.